This T cell receptor beta chain was recovered during a study of blood T cells in healthy people across ages (dated by TCRdb to the mid-2010s). In the study overall: Template switching captured roughly one uniquely barcoded TCR beta cDNA molecule per two T cells in model experiments. Age-related changes in TCR beta repertoire diversity were measured in the study by deep sequencing normalized with unique cDNA molecular identifiers. The donors were divided into four age groups: young (average approximately 17 years), middle-aged (approximately 41), aged (approximately 59) and long-lived (roughly 82). To avoid experimental bias, donors of different ages were randomly spread across the sequencing lanes. Two additional independent replicas of 1 million unique cDNA reads from the same blood draw were analyzed for two donors (one aged 18 to 30 and one aged 80 or older). Study-level results and caveats: The long-lived group showed more naive CD4+ T cells, fewer expanded clones and increased TCR diversity than the aged group, suggesting age selection. Since profiling was done on bulk unsorted PBMCs, naive and antigen-experienced compartments could not be conclusively compared. Observed TCR beta diversity per million T cells fell roughly linearly with age, and a significant reduction was already apparent by age roughly 40. Donor CMV infection status was unknown, potentially confounding age-related changes in expanded clonotypes. Estimates of total diversity from one million sequenced T cells were regarded as lower bounds and underestimates. Observed TCR beta diversity correlated strongly with the percentage of naive T cells measured by flow cytometry.

Inclusive of the bounding cysteine and phenylalanine, the CDR3 is 14 residues long. The read is trimmed to its CDR3 DNA, 42 bases read in frame from base 1. V and J are trimmed by 5 bases and 4 bases, and the gene matches miss 6 bases of the junction. The germline V gene supplies CDR1 MDHEN and CDR2 SYDVKM. The roughly 39 donors, aged roughly 6 to 90 years, were systemically healthy Caucasian individuals from Russia. About 10 milliliters of peripheral blood were drawn from each donor into EDTA-treated Vacutainer tubes. Ficoll-Paque density-gradient centrifugation was used to isolate PBMCs, with at least 6 million obtained per sample. Trizol reagent was used to extract total RNA from the PBMCs, yielding at least 6 micrograms per sample. For every donor, an aliquot of PBMCs went through flow cytometry to measure the percentages of naive CD45RAhigh/CD27high T cells. Library prep was done by 5' RACE. For sequencing, an Illumina HiSeq 2500 was employed. A second PCR of roughly 6 to 11 cycles was run with a J-beta primer mix and a sample-barcoded 5' primer. Each TCR beta cDNA molecule received a unique molecular identifier from a template-switch 5' adaptor carrying 12 random nucleotides. Each sample yielded at least 3 million CDR3-containing paired-end reads. First-strand cDNA was synthesized from all RNA with the Mint cDNA synthesis kit, primed by a TRBC-specific oligonucleotide. Following uracil-DNA glycosylase treatment, all cDNA underwent a first 18-cycle PCR with the universal primers M1SS and BC2_uni_R. Turning to the authors' computational methods: Each sample was normalized by randomly selecting 1 million high-quality reads, each carrying a distinct molecular identifier. Reads sharing molecular identifiers were discarded rather than binned into consensus sequences. MiTCR, run with a Q25 quality threshold and the strictest error-elimination algorithm, handled CDR3 identification, clonotype clustering and error correction. A nonparametric unseen species model with Euler transformation was used to estimate lower-bound total TCR beta diversity. TCRdb reworked the public reads: Q25 trimming with fastp, MiXCR clone assembly, productive beta chains retained. Each record represents a unique CDR3 protein, reported with the most common genes and DNA among its rows. V and J calls and clone size were set by TCRdb, not the authors. This sample has around 650,000 distinct CDR3 sequences in its table, and roughly 32% of those were observed once. The ten top clones hold just over 15% of the sample.

Details on this clonotype: The target of this receptor is not known. No much larger clone is present one base from it, and per-base qualities are unavailable.

The material sequenced was blood. The rearrangement joined TRBV28 to TRBJ1-2; 8 central bases correspond to TRBD1. The source is a woman aged 80 or over in good health. Donor details come from another sample of the same person, matched by shared clones. The base sequence is TGTGCCAGCAGTCATGGACAGGGCATCTATGGCTACACCTTC. This translates into CASSHGQGIYGYTF.